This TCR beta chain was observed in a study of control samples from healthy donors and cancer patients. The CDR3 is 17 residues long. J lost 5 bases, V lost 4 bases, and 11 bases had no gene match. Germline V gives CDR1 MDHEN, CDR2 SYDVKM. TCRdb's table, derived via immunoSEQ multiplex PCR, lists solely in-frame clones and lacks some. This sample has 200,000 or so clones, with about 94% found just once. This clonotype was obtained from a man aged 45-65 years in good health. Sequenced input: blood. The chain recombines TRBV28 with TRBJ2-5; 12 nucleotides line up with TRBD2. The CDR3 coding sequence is TGTGCCAGCAGTTCCGACCTAGCGGGGGGGCGAATGGAGACCCAGTACTTC. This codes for CASSSDLAGGRMETQYF.